The clone carrying this T cell receptor (beta chain) was counted once. These data are taken from a study of tumor T cells in aggressive B-cell lymphoma. V was shortened by 2 bases and J by 1 base, with 9 bases between the two germline ends. CDR3 length equals 14 residues. Germline V gene data show CDR1 as LNHDA and CDR2 as SQIVND (reference sequence). Clones were sequenced by immunoSEQ multiplex PCR, and TCRdb holds only the in-frame ones, with some missing. The table has 6,000 to 8,500 clones, roughly four fifths seen once; the top ten hold 2.7%. The chain uses TRBV19 and TRBJ2-7; maybe TRBD2 (5 bases). The sample was tumor tissue. The TCR sequence derives from an adult with diffuse large B cell lymphoma. For the CDR3, the DNA is TGTGCCAGTAGTATATTCGGGGTGTCCTACGAGCAGTACTTC. It specifies CASSIFGVSYEQYF. Filled out from reference TRBV19 and TRBJ2-7, the complete variable domain reads DGGITQSPKYLFRKEGQNVTLSCEQNLNHDAMYWYRQDPGQGLRLIYYSQIVNDFQKGDIAEGYSVSREKKESFPLTVTSAQKNPTAFYLCASSIFGVSYEQYFGPGTRLTVT.